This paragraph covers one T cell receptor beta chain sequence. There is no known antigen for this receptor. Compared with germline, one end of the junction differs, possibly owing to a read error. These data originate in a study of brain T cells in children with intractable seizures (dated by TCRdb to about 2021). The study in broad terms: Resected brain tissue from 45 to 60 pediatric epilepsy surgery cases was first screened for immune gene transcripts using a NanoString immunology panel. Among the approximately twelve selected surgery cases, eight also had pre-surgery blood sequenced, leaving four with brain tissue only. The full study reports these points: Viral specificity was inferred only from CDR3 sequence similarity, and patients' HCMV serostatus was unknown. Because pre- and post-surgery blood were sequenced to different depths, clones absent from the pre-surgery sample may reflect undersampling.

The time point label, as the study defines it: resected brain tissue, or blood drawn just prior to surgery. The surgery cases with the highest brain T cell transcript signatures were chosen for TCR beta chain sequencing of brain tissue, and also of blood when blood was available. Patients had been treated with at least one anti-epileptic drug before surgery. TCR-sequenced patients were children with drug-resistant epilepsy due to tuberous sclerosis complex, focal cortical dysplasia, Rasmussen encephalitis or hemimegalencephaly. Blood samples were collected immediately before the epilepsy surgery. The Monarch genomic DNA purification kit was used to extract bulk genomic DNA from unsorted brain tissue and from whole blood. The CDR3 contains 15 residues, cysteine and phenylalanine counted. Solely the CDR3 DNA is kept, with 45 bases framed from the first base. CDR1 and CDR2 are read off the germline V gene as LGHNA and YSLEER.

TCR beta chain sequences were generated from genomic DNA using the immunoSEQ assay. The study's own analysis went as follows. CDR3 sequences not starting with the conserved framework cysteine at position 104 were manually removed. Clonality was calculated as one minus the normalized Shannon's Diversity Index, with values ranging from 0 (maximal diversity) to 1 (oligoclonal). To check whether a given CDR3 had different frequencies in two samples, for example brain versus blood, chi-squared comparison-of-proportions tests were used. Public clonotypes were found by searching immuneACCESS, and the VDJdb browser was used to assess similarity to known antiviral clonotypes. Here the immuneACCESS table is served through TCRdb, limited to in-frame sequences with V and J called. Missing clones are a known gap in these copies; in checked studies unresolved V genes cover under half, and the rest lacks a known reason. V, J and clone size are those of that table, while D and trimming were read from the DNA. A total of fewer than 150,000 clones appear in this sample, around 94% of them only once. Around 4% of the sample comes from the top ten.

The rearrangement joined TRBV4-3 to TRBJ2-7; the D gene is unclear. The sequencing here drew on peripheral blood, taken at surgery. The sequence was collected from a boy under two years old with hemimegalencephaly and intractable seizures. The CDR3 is CVSSQGIHDPYEQYF. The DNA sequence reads TGCGTCAGCAGCCAAGGGATCCACGATCCTTACGAGCAGTACTTC.